The T cell receptor (beta chain) described here comes from a study of T cells after yellow fever vaccination. TCRdb re-analysed the 5' RACE reads in MiXCR, keeping a single row per CDR3 protein. This sample has some 420,000 distinct CDR3 sequences; around 19% occur once, and the top ten carry about 18%. Germline CDR1 MDHEN, CDR2 SYDVKM. With V trimmed by 2 bases and J by 5 bases, 14 bases remained unmatched. The CDR3 contains 17 residues. This receptor was identified in a man between 18 and 29 years old who received the YFV17D yellow fever vaccine. This specimen consisted of PBMCs, obtained before the yellow fever booster vaccination. This chain uses TRBV28 with TRBJ1-2, with 7 bases that match TRBD1. The DNA of the CDR3 is TGTGCCAGCAGTTTAAAGTCCCTCAGGGGGTATTTTTATGGCTACACCTTC. Translation: CASSLKSLRGYFYGYTF.